The 14 T cell receptor beta chains below come from one sample, sequenced in a study of T-cell reconstitution after alpha-beta-depleted transplantation in children. During its preparation, the TCRbeta library received unique molecular identifiers. TCRdb reprocessed the PCR reads with MiXCR, giving one entry per CDR3 protein. The top ten hold under 40% of the sample, which has some 200,000 distinct CDR3 sequences, about 8.4% seen once. This specimen consisted of PBMCs, mostly from graft donor cells, obtained 360 days after TCRalphabeta/CD19-depleted stem cell transplant. Receptors originate from a male patient aged 2-9 years who had a stem cell transplant for acute myeloid leukemia, so the T cells may come from the graft donor.

There are many counts of this clonotype. This chain joins TRBV12-3 or TRBV12-4 and TRBJ1-5, with D uncertain. The CDR3 consists of 16 residues. V was pared by 8 bases and J by 0 bases, with 17 bases between. In DNA form, the CDR3 reads TGTGCCAGCTACACCTGGCGGCATTATAGCAATCAGCCCCAGCATTTT. Its protein product is CASYTWRHYSNQPQHF.

The J gene is TRBJ2-7, the V gene TRBV4-3, with D possibly matching TRBD2 (5 bases). Germline V gives CDR1 LGHNA, CDR2 YSLEER. V was clipped by 0 bases and J by 5 bases, with 11 bases between them. The CDR3 covers 14 residues. The CDR3 DNA sequence: TGCGCCAGCAGCCAAGATGGGAGTGTCAACGAGCAGTACTTC. Protein product: CASSQDGSVNEQYF.

In this sample, this clonotype turned up a few times. This rearrangement joins TRBV14 to TRBJ1-3, with D possibly matching TRBD1 (5 bases). Trimming took off 6 bases at V and 7 bases at J, with 13 bases between the two ends. Germline V gene data show CDR1 as SGHDN and CDR2 as FVKESK. The CDR3 contains 13 residues. The CDR3 sequence is CASRAGQRNTIYF. The CDR3 DNA is TGTGCCAGCAGGGCTGGACAACGGAACACCATATATTTT.

The chain combines TRBV18 with TRBJ1-3; weak D call: TRBD1 (5 bases). The CDR3 spans 17 residues. Germline values: CDR1 KGHSH, CDR2 LQKENI. The ends were cut back, 0 bases at V and 0 bases at J, with 12 bases in the middle. The CDR3 reads CASSPPGGTYSGNTIYF. The DNA of the CDR3 is TGTGCCAGCTCACCACCCGGAGGGACCTACTCTGGAAACACCATATATTTT.

This clonotype was recorded a few times. The genes are TRBV18 and TRBJ2-6; the D is unclear. This CDR3 is built from 19 residues. Germline V CDR1 and CDR2: KGHSH, LQKENI. Between the trimmed V and J ends, which lost 2 bases and 2 bases, there was a span of 19 bases. CDR3 protein: CASSPFAAPSSAGANVLTF. The CDR3 region has the DNA TGTGCCAGCTCACCATTCGCAGCCCCGTCCTCCGCTGGGGCCAACGTCCTGACTTTC.

This clonotype was found many times. V and J are TRBV5-1 and TRBJ2-1, with TRBD2 matching 10 bases. Looked up from germline, CDR1 is SGHRS and CDR2 is YFSETQ. Trimming cost V 5 bases and J 3 bases; bases outside gene matches: 8. The CDR3 consists of 16 residues. The CDR3 here is CASRLYLAGVYNEQFF. The CDR3 bases are TGCGCCAGCAGACTTTATCTAGCGGGAGTCTACAATGAGCAGTTCTTC.

This clonotype was observed many times. The chain joins TRBV7-2 to TRBJ2-3, with D perhaps TRBD1 or TRBD2 (5 bases each). Germline V gene lookup returns CDR1 SGHTA and CDR2 FQGNSA. The CDR3 is 15 amino acids. The V and J ends lost 2 bases and 3 bases respectively, with 12 bases between them. The CDR3 loop is CASSLIPGGTDTQYF. The CDR3 nucleotides are TGTGCCAGCAGCTTAATCCCTGGGGGAACAGATACGCAGTATTTT.

This rearrangement joins TRBV5-1 to TRBJ2-1; D uncertain. Per germline, CDR1 SGHRS and CDR2 YFSETQ. The CDR3 contains 14 residues. With 4 bases removed from V and 4 bases from J, the gap between germline ends came to 12 bases. Here the CDR3 reads CASSDTGPYNEQFF. CDR3 bases: TGCGCCAGCAGCGACACCGGGCCGTACAATGAGCAGTTCTTC.

Ten or more counts support this clonotype. The chain couples TRBV6-6 to TRBJ2-7; 7 bases map to TRBD2. Germline-derived CDR1 and CDR2 are MNHNY and SVGAGI (reference sequence). The CDR3 extends over 13 amino acids. V was pared by 4 bases and J by 4 bases, with 4 bases of the junction left unmatched. In DNA, the CDR3 is TGTGCCAGCAGTTTCCTCGGGGGGTACGAGCAGTACTTC. As protein: CASSFLGGYEQYF.

This clonotype was counted many times. The V gene is TRBV4-3, the J gene TRBJ1-1; D call uncertain. CDR1 is LGHNA and CDR2 is YSLEER in the germline V gene. The CDR3 runs 15 residues. V lost 2 bases, J lost 0 bases, and 10 bases lay in between. CDR3 sequence: CASSQPGSMNTEAFF. As DNA, the CDR3 is TGCGCCAGCAGCCAACCGGGGAGTATGAACACTGAAGCTTTCTTT.

Note on this clonotype: A much larger clonotype is one base distant, so this may be a read error. The chain has TRBV20-1 and TRBJ2-6; D could derive from TRBD1 or TRBD2 (5 bases each). The V gene's germline CDR1 is DFQATT and CDR2 SNEGSKA (reference sequence). The CDR3 is 17 amino acids. The CDR3 bases are TGCTGTGCTAGTGAGGGCAGGGTAGGAGCTGGGGCCAACGTCCTGACTTTC. It codes for CCASEGRVGAGANVLTF.

This clonotype has ten or more counts. CDR3 nucleotides: TGTGCCAGCAGTCTTCTCAGAGATACGCAGTATTTT. It specifies CASSLLRDTQYF. The chain is built from TRBV12-3 or TRBV12-4 and TRBJ2-3; no reliable D call. Trimming removed 5 bases at V and 5 bases at J, with 8 bases between. The CDR3 extends over 12 amino acids.

This clonotype turned up a few times. The rearrangement joins TRBV2 to TRBJ2-5, with 15 bases aligning to TRBD2. Germline V gives CDR1 SNHLY, CDR2 FYNNEI. The J segment lost 4 bases and the V segment lost 4 bases, leaving 1 base of the junction unmatched. The CDR3 extends over 15 amino acids. CDR3 protein: CASSGGLAGGETQYF. The DNA of the CDR3 is TGTGCCAGCAGTGGGGGACTAGCGGGAGGAGAGACCCAGTACTTC.

CDR3 nucleotides: TGTGCCAGCAGCTCTGGCTCCGGCGAAAAACTGTTTTTT. It translates to CASSSGSGEKLFF. V usage is TRBV7-8 and J usage is TRBJ1-4; D not certain. CDR3 size: 13 residues. Trimming left V 4 bases short and J 8 bases short, with 11 bases between. Germline-derived CDR1 and CDR2 are SGHVS and FQNEAQ.